The present T cell receptor beta chain was sequenced within a study of cytomegalovirus exposure and HLA in healthy donors. Study at large: Early released data comprised some 85 million unique TCRs from HLA-typed donors. Whole-study results and caveats: Accurate prediction of HLA-A and HLA-B alleles (for most subjects) was reportedly achieved from TCR beta sequences. The authors excluded some V segments, including TRBV6-2 and TRBV6-3, as indistinguishable.

With respect to this clone: Its antigen is not identified.

Germline V gives CDR1 SGDLS, CDR2 YYNGEE. The CDR3 spans 13 residues. Trimming took 6 bases from V and 1 from J, leaving 10 bases between them. 13 Jbeta primers and 60 Vbeta primers were used for the PCR. Repertoires were generated with immunoSEQ multiplex PCR, while TCRdb's copy carries only in-frame clones and drops some. The sample shows 100,000 to 150,000 clones, around 69% of them seen only once. The chain combines TRBV9 with TRBJ1-1; a possible D gene is TRBD1 (5 bases). The receptor's source is a human donor in good health. Input material: PBMCs. The CDR3 DNA reads as TGTGCCAGCAAGGGGCCCTCGAACACTGAAGCTTTCTTT. This sequence encodes CASKGPSNTEAFF. Full variable domain (missing parts from reference TRBV9 and TRBJ1-1): DSGVTQTPKHLITATGQRVTLRCSPRSGDLSVYWYQQSLDQGLQFLIQYYNGEERAKGNILERFSAQQFPDLHSELNLSSLELGDSALYFCASKGPSNTEAFFGQGTRLTVV.